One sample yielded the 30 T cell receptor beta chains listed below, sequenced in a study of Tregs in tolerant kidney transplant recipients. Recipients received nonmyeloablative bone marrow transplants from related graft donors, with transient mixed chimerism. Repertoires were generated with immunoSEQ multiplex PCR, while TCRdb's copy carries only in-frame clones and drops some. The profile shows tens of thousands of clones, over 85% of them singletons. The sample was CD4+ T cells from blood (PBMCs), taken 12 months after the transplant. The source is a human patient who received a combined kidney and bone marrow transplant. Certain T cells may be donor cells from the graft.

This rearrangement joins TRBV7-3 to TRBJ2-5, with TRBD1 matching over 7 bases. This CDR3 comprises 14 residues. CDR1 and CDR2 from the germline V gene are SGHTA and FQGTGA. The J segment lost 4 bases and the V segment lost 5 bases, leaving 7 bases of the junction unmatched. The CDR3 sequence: CASSLTGVGETQYF. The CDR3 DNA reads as TGTGCCAGCAGCCTCACAGGGGTCGGAGAGACCCAGTACTTC.

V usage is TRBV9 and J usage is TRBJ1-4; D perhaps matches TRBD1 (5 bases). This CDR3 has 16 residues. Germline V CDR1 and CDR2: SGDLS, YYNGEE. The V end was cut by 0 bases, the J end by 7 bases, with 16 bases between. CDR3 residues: CASSVGGQGGVEKLFF. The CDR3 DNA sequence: TGTGCCAGCAGCGTAGGTGGGCAGGGCGGAGTTGAAAAACTGTTTTTT.

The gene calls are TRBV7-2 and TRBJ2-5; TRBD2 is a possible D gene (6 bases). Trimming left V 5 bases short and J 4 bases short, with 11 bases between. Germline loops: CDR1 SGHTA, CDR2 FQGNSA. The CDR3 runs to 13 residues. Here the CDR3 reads CASSARGLETQYF. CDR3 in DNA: TGTGCCAGCAGCGCACGGGGACTAGAGACCCAGTACTTC. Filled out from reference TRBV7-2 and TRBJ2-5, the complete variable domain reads GAGVSQSPSNKVTEKGKDVELRCDPISGHTALYWYRQSLGQGLEFLIYFQGNSAPDKSGLPSDRFSAERTGGSVSTLTIQRTQQEDSAVYLCASSARGLETQYFGPGTRLLVL.

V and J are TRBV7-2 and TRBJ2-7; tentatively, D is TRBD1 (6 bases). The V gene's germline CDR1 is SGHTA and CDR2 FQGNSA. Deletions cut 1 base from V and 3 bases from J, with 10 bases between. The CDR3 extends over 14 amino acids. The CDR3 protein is CASSLGGHLYEQYF. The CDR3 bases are TGTGCCAGCAGCTTAGGGGGACACCTCTACGAGCAGTACTTC. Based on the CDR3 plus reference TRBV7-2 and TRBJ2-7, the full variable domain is GAGVSQSPSNKVTEKGKDVELRCDPISGHTALYWYRQSLGQGLEFLIYFQGNSAPDKSGLPSDRFSAERTGGSVSTLTIQRTQQEDSAVYLCASSLGGHLYEQYFGPGTRLTVT.

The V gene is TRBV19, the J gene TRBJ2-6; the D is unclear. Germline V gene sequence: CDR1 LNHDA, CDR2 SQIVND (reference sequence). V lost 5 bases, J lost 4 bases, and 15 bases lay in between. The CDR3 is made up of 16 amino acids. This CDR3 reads CASSALQPLGANVLTF. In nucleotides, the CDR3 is TGTGCCAGTAGTGCTTTACAGCCGCTAGGGGCCAACGTCCTGACTTTC.

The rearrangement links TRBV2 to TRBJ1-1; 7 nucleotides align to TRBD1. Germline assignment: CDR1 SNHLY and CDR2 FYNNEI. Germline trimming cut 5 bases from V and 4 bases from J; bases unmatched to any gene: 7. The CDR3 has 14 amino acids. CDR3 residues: CASSKEGAGTEAFF. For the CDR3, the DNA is TGTGCCAGCAGTAAAGAGGGGGCAGGCACTGAAGCTTTCTTT.

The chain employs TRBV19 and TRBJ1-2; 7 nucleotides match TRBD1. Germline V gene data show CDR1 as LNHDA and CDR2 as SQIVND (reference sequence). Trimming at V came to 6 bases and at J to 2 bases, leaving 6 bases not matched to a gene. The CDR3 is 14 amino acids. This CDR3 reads CASRTTGTNYGYTF. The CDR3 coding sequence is TGTGCCAGTAGAACGACAGGGACCAACTATGGCTACACCTTC. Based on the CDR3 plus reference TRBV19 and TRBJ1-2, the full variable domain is DGGITQSPKYLFRKEGQNVTLSCEQNLNHDAMYWYRQDPGQGLRLIYYSQIVNDFQKGDIAEGYSVSREKKESFPLTVTSAQKNPTAFYLCASRTTGTNYGYTFGSGTRLTVV.

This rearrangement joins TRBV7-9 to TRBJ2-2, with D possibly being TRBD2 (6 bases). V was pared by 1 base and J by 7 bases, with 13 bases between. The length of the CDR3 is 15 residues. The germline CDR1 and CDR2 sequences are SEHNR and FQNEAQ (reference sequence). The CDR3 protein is CASSLGTTVFGELFF. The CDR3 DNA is TGTGCCAGCAGCTTAGGGACTACGGTTTTCGGGGAGCTGTTTTTT.

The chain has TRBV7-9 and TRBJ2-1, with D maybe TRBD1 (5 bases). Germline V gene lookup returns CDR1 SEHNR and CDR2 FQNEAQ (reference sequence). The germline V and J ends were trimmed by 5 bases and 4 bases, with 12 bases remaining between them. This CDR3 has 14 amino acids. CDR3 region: CASSRGFEYNEQFF. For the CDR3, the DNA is TGTGCCAGCAGCAGGGGCTTCGAATACAATGAGCAGTTCTTC.

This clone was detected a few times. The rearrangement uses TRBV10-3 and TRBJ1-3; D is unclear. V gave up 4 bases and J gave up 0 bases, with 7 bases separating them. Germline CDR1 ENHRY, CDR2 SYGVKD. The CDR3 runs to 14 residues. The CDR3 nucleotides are TGTGCCATCAGTGGTGGCCGCTCTGGAAACACCATATATTTT. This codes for CAISGGRSGNTIYF.

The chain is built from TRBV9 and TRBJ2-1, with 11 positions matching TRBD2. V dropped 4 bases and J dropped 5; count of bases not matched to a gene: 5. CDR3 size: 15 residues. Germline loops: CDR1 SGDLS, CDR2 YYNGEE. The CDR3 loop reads CASSTGTSGNNEQFF. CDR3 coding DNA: TGTGCCAGCAGCACCGGGACTAGCGGCAACAATGAGCAGTTCTTC.

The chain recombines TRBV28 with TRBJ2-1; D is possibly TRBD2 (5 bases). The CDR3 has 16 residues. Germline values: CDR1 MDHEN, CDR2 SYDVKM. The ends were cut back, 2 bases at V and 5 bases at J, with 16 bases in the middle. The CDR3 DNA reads TGTGCCAGCAGTTTAGGTGGGAAGGGAGCCGACAATGAGCAGTTCTTC. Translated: CASSLGGKGADNEQFF.

For the CDR3, the DNA is TGTGCCAGCAACAATGGGAGGGGACTACAAGAGACCCAGTACTTC. It is translated as CASNNGRGLQETQYF. This rearrangement joins TRBV5-4 to TRBJ2-5, with 7 bases identical to TRBD2. CDR3 length: 15 amino acids. The V and J ends lost 6 bases and 2 bases, in that order; junction bases with no gene match: 10. CDR1 SGHNT and CDR2 YYREEE come from the germline V gene (reference sequence).

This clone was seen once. The CDR3 sequence: CASSYSRSGFEAFF. CDR3 nucleotide sequence: TGTGCCAGCAGTTACTCGAGATCGGGTTTCGAAGCTTTCTTT. The chain links TRBV6-6 to TRBJ1-1; D call uncertain. V lost 0 bases and J lost 8, with 13 bases in between. The germline gives CDR1 MNHNY, CDR2 SVGAGI (reference sequence). This CDR3 is built from 14 residues.

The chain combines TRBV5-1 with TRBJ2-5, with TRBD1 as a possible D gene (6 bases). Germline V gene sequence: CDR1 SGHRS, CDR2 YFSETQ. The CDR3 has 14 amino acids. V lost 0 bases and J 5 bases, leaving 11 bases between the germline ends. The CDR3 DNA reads TGCGCCAGCAGCTTGGTTGGGGGCGGGGAGACCCAGTACTTC. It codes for CASSLVGGGETQYF.

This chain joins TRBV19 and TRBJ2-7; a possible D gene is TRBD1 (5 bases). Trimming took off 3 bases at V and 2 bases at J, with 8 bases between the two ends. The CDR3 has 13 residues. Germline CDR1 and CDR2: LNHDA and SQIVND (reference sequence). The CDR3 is CASSIVGAYEQYF. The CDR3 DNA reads TGTGCCAGTAGTATCGTAGGGGCCTACGAGCAGTACTTC.

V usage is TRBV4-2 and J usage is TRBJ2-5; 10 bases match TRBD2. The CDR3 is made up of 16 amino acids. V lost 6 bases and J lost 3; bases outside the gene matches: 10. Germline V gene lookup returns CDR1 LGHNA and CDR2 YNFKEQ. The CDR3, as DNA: TGTGCCAGCAGACGATCCGGGCTAGCGGGAGAAGAGACCCAGTACTTC. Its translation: CASRRSGLAGEETQYF.

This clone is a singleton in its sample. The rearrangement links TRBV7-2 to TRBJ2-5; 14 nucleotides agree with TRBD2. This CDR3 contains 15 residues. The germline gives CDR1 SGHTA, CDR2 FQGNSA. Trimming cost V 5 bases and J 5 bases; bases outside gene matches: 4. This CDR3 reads CASSRGLAGGETQYF. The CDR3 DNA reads TGTGCCAGCAGCCGTGGACTAGCGGGGGGTGAGACCCAGTACTTC.

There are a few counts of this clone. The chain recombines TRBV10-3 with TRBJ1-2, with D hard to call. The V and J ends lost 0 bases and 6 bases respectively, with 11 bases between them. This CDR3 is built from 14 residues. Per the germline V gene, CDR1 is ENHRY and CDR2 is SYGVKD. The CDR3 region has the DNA TGTGCCATCAGTGAGTCAAGGGTGGAGGATGGCTACACCTTC. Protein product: CAISESRVEDGYTF.

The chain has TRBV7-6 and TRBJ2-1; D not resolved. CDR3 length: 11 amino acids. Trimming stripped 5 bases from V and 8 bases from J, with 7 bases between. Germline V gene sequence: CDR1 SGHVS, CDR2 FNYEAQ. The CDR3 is CASSPLDEQFF. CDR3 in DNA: TGTGCCAGCAGCCCCTTAGATGAGCAGTTCTTC.

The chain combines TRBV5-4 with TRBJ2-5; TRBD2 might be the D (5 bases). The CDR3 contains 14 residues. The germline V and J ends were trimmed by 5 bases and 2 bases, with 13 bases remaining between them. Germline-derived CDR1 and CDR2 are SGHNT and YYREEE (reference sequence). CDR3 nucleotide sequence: TGTGCCAGCAGAGGGAGACAACTACAAGAGACCCAGTACTTC. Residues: CASRGRQLQETQYF.

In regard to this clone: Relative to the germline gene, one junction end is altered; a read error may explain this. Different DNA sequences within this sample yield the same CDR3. CDR3 sequence reads: CASRQQGLNSPLHF. Written as DNA, the CDR3 is TGTGCCAGTAGACAACAGGGTCTCAATTCCCCCCTCCACTTT. The chain has TRBV19 and TRBJ1-6; possibly TRBD1 for D (6 bases). From germline, CDR1 is LNHDA and CDR2 SQIVND (reference sequence). The CDR3 contains 14 residues.

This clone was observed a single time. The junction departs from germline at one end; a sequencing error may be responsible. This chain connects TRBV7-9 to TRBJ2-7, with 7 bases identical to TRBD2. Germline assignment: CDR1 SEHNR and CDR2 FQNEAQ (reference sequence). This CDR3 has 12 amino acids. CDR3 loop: CASSPRGSAWVF. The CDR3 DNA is TGTGCCAGCAGTCCGCGGGGGTCTGCTTGGGTTTTC. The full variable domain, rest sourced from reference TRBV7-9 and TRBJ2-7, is DTGVSQNPRHKITKRGQNVTFRCDPISEHNRLYWYRQTLGQGPEFLTYFQNEAQLEKSRLLSDRFSAERPKGSFSTLEIQRTEQGDSAMYLCASSPRGSAWVFGPGTRLTVT.

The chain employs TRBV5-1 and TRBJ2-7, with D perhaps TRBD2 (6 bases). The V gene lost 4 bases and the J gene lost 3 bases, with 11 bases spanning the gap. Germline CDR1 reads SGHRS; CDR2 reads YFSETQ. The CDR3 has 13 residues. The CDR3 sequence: CASSPGLYYEQYF. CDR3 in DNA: TGCGCCAGCAGCCCGGGACTCTACTACGAGCAGTACTTC.

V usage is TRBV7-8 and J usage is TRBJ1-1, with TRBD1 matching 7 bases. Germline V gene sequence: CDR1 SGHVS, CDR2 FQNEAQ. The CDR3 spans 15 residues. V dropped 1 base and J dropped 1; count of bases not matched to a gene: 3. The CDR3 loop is CASSLGAGGNTEAFF. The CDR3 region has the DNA TGTGCCAGCAGCTTAGGGGCAGGGGGGAACACTGAAGCTTTCTTT.

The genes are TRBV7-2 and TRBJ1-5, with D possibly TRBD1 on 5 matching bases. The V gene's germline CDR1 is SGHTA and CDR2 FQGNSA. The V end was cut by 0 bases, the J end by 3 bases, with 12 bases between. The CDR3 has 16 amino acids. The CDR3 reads CASSLAKGSINQPQHF. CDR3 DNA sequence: TGTGCCAGCAGCTTAGCGAAGGGGTCGATCAATCAGCCCCAGCATTTT. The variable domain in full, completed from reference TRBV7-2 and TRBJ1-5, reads GAGVSQSPSNKVTEKGKDVELRCDPISGHTALYWYRQSLGQGLEFLIYFQGNSAPDKSGLPSDRFSAERTGGSVSTLTIQRTQQEDSAVYLCASSLAKGSINQPQHFGDGTRLSIL.

CDR3 sequence (DNA): TGTGCCAGCAGTTATTATTCCGGGACAGGGTCCTATGGCTACACCTTC. Protein sequence: CASSYYSGTGSYGYTF. This chain joins TRBV6-5 and TRBJ1-2, with 9 bases identical to TRBD1. This CDR3 is 16 amino acids long. V trimming: 3 bases; J trimming: 4 bases; junction bases outside the gene matches: 9. CDR1 is MNHEY, CDR2 SVGAGI, per germline.

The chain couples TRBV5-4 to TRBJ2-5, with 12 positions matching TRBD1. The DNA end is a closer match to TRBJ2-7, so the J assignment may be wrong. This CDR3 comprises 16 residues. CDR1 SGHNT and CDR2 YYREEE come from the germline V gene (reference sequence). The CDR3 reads CASSGTGGAASGEQYF. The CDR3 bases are TGTGCCAGCAGCGGGACAGGGGGCGCGGCGTCCGGCGAGCAGTACTTC.

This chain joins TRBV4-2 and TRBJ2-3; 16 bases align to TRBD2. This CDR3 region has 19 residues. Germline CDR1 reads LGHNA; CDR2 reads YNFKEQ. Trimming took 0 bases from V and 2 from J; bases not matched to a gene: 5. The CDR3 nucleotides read TGTGCCAGCAGCCAAGAACGGGGACTAGCGGGGGGGAACACAGATACGCAGTATTTT. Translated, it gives CASSQERGLAGGNTDTQYF.

CDR3 protein: CASSLQGDRTNQPQHF. The CDR3 DNA reads TGTGCCAGCTCACTGCAAGGGGACAGAACGAATCAGCCCCAGCATTTT. V and J are TRBV18 and TRBJ1-5; TRBD1 agrees at 7 bases. Unmatched junction bases numbered 10, after V lost 4 bases and J lost 4 bases. CDR3 length equals 16 residues. The germline gives CDR1 KGHSH, CDR2 LQKENI.